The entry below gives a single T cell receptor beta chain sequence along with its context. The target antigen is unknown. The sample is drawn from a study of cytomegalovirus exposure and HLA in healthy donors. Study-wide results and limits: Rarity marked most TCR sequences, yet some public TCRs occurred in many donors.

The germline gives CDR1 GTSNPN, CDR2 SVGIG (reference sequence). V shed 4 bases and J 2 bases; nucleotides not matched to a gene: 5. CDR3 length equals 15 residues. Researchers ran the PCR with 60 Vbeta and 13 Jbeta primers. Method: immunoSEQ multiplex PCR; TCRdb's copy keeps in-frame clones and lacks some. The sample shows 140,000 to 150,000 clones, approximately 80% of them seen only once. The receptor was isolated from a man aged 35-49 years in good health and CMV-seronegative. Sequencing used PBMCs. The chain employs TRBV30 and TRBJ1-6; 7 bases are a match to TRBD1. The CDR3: CAWTRDSTYNSPLHF. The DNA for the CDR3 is TGTGCCTGGACCCGGGACAGTACCTATAATTCACCCCTCCACTTT.